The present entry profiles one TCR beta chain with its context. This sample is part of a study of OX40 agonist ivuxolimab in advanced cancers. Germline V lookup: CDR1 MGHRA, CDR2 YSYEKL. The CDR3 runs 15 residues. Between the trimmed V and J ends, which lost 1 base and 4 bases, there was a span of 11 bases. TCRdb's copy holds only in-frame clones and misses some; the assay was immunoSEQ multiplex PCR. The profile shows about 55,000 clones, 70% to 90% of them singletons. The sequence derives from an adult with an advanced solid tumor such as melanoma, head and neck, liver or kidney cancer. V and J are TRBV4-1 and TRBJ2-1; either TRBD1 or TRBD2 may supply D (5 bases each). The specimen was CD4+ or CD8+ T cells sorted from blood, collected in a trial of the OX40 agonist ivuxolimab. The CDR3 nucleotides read TGCGCCAGCAGCCAAGTAGTGGGGGTATACAATGAGCAGTTCTTC. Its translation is CASSQVVGVYNEQFF.